Each of the 5 T cell receptor beta chains below was sequenced from the same sample in a study of blood T cell repertoires in COVID-19. Clones were read by immunoSEQ multiplex PCR, and TCRdb kept only the in-frame ones, dropping some. The table has fewer than 250,000 clones, over 80% seen once. Sequenced sample: PBMCs or T cells enriched from blood (not recorded which). These receptors were taken from a woman aged 25 to 39 who had been exposed to COVID-19.

The chain joins TRBV7-3 to TRBJ2-1, with 10 bases matching TRBD2. Germline loops: CDR1 SGHTA, CDR2 FQGTGA. Trimming cost V 4 bases and J 9 bases; bases outside gene matches: 12. The CDR3 is 16 amino acids. The CDR3 region has the DNA TGTGCCAGCAGCTACCTAGAAGCGGGGGGGCCTGGTGAGCAGTTCTTC. This sequence encodes CASSYLEAGGPGEQFF.

This clone has more than one count but fewer than ten. The rearrangement joins TRBV20-1 to TRBJ1-2; tentative D call: TRBD1 (5 bases). Trimming shortened V by 3 bases and J by 4 bases, and 9 bases separated the two germline ends. The length of the CDR3 is 12 residues. CDR1 is DFQATT and CDR2 is SNEGSKA in the germline V gene (reference sequence). This CDR3 reads CSASATVYGYTF. For the CDR3, the DNA is TGCAGTGCTAGTGCGACAGTCTATGGCTACACCTTC.

This clone was observed a few times. V is TRBV18 and J is TRBJ1-1; the match to TRBD1 covers 7 bases. The V gene end was trimmed by 3 bases and the J gene end by 0 bases; junction bases not matched to a gene: 7. Germline V gene data show CDR1 as KGHSH and CDR2 as LQKENI. This CDR3 region has 16 residues. The DNA for the CDR3 is TGTGCCAGCTCACCTTCCACCGGGACAGTGAACACTGAAGCTTTCTTT. Translated: CASSPSTGTVNTEAFF.

The rearrangement links TRBV9 to TRBJ1-1, with 9 bases aligning to TRBD1. This CDR3 has 12 amino acids. The germline CDR1 and CDR2 sequences are SGDLS and YYNGEE. Unmatched junction bases numbered 2, after V lost 4 bases and J lost 7 bases. Here the CDR3 DNA reads TGTGCCAGCAGCCGGACAGGGGTTGAAGCTTTCTTT. This translates into CASSRTGVEAFF.

This clone has just one count. The gene calls are TRBV7-9 and TRBJ2-5; 8 nucleotides align to TRBD1. Germline V CDR1 and CDR2: SEHNR, FQNEAQ (reference sequence). After removal of 6 bases from V and 6 bases from J, the junction contained 6 bases not matched to a gene. The CDR3 totals 13 residues. The CDR3 DNA sequence: TGTGCCAGCAGGGACAGGGACAGACAGACCCAGTACTTC. It translates to CASRDRDRQTQYF.